This T cell receptor (beta chain) is from a study of glioma-infiltrating T cells. Study-level points and caveats: Only very few CDR3 sequences appeared in both tissue and blood. Tissue-blood divergence was below expectation in non-neoplastic patients, above in gliomas.

TCR alpha and beta CDR3 regions were amplified from RNA using iRepertoire nested multiplex PCR. For one-step reverse transcription and amplification, 100-400 ng of tissue mRNA or PBMC total RNA was used. Each CDR3 protein gets one entry after TCRdb re-called the multiplex PCR reads with MiXCR. The sample lists fewer than 90,000 distinct CDR3 sequences, 20% to 25% occurring once. The CDR3 totals 13 residues. V dropped 3 bases and J dropped 9 bases, with 16 bases sitting between them. Germline loops: CDR1 DFQATT, CDR2 SNEGSKA (reference sequence). In its sample, this clonotype ranks as medium-sized. Its antigen is not identified.

The chain uses TRBV20-1 and TRBJ2-3; D may correspond to TRBD1 or TRBD2 (5 bases each). What was sequenced was glioma tissue, nonneoplastic brain tissue, or PBMCs (not recorded which). This clonotype was sampled from a human donor with low-grade glioma or glioblastoma, undergoing nonglioma brain surgery, or in good health (not recorded which). The CDR3 is CSARGVALGTQYF. Here the CDR3 DNA reads TGCAGTGCTAGGGGGGTAGCCCTAGGGACGCAGTATTTT.